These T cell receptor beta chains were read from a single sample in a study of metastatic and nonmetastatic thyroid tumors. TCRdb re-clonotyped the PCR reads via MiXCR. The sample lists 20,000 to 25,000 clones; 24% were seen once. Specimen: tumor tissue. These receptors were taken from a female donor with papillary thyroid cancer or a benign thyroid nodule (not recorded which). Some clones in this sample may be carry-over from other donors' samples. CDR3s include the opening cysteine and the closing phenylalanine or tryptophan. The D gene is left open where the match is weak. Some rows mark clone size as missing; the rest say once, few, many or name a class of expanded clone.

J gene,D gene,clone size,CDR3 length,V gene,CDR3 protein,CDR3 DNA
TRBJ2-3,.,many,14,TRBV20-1,CSASSPRITDTQYF,TGCAGTGCTAGCTCCCCCCGAATAACAGATACGCAGTATTTT
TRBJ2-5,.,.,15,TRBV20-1,CSARGGQTGRETQYF,TGCAGTGCTAGGGGGGGGCAGACGGGAAGAGAGACCCAGTACTTC
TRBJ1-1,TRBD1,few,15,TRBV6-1,CASSSDRTGNTEAFF,TGTGCCAGCAGTTCCGACCGGACAGGGAACACTGAAGCTTTCTTT
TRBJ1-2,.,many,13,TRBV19,CASSIGINYGYTF,TGTGCCAGTAGTATAGGCATTAACTATGGCTACACCTTC
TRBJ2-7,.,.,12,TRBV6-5,CASSYSSEEHYF,TGCGCCAGCAGTTACTCTTCTGAGGAGCATTACTTC
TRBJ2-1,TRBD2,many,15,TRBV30,CAWSVRLAGEYGQFF,TGTGCCTGGAGTGTACGACTAGCGGGAGAGTACGGGCAGTTCTTC
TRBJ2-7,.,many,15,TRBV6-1,CATGREVAATYEQYF,TGTGCCACCGGAAGGGAGGTAGCGGCTACCTACGAGCAGTACTTC
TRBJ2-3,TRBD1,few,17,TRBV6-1,CASSDLPGTGHPDTQYF,TGTGCCAGCAGTGACCTGCCTGGGACAGGGCACCCAGATACGCAGTATTTT
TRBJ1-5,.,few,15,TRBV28,CASIDGGCGYQPQHF,TGTGCCAGCATCGACGGGGGCTGCGGGTATCAGCCCCAGCATTTT
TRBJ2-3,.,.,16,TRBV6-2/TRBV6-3,CASSLGRLDLPDTQYF,TGTGCCAGCAGCTTAGGGAGGCTAGATCTGCCAGATACGCAGTATTTT
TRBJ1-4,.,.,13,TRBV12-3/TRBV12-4,CASKVQESEELFF,TGTGCCAGCAAGGTCCAGGAATCCGAAGAACTGTTTTTT
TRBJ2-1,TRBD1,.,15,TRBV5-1,CASRRDRFAANEQFF,TGCGCCAGCAGAAGGGACAGGTTTGCGGCGAATGAGCAGTTCTTC
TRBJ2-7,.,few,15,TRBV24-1,CATIPGTSNSYEQYF,TGTGCCACCATTCCTGGGACATCCAATTCCTACGAGCAGTACTTC
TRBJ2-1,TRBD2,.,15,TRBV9,CASSSGTSGRNEQFF,TGTGCCAGCAGCTCTGGGACTAGCGGGAGAAATGAGCAGTTCTTC
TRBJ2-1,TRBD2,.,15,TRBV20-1,CSARVQAGRLNEQFF,TGCAGTGCTAGAGTACAAGCGGGACGGCTCAATGAGCAGTTCTTC
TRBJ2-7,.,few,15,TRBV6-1,CASSEASVGAYEQYF,TGTGCCAGCAGTGAAGCGTCCGTGGGGGCCTACGAGCAGTACTTC
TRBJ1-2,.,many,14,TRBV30,CAWIQGGRGYGYTF,TGTGCCTGGATTCAAGGCGGGAGAGGGTATGGCTACACCTTC
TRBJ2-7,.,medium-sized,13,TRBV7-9,CASSLTSSYEQYF,TGTGCCAGCAGCTTAACGAGCTCCTACGAGCAGTACTTC
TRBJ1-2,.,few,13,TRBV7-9,CASSTTHYYGYTF,TGTGCCAGCAGCACGACCCATTACTATGGCTACACCTTC
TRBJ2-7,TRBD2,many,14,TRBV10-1,CALGGGREGCEQYF,TGCGCCTTGGGGGGGGGGCGGGAGGGATGCGAGCAGTACTTC
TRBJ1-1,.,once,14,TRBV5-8,CASSLIGDNTEAFF,TGTGCCAGCAGCTTGATAGGCGACAACACTGAAGCTTTCTTT
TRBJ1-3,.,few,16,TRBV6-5,CASSYSDVASGNTIYF,TGTGCCAGCAGTTACTCGGATGTAGCGTCTGGAAACACCATATATTTT